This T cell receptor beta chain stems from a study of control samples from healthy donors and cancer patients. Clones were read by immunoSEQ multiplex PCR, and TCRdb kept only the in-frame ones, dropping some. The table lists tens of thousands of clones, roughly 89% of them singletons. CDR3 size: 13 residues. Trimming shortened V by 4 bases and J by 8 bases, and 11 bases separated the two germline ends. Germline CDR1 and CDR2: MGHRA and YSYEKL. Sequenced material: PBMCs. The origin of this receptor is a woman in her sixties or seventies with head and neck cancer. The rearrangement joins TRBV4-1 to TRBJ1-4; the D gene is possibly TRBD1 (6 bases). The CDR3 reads CASSPGQYEKLFF. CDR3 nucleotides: TGCGCCAGCAGCCCGGGACAATACGAAAAACTGTTTTTT.